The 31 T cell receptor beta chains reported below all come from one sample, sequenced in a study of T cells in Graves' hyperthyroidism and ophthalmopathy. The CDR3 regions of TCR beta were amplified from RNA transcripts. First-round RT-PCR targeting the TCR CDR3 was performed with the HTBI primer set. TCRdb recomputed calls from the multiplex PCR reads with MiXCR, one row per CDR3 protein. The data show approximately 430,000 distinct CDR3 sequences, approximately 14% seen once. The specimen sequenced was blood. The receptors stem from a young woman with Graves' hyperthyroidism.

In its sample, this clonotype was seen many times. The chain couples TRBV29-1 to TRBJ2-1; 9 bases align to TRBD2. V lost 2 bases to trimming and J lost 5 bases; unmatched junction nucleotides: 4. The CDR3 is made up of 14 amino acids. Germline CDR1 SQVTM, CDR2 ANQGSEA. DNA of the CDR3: TGCAGCGTTGAAAGTAGCGGGAGCCACAATGAGCAGTTCTTC. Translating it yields CSVESSGSHNEQFF.

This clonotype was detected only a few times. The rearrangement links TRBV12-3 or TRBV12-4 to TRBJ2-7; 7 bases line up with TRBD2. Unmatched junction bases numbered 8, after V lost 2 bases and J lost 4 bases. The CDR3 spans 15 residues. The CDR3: CASSLRASGAYEQYF. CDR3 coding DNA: TGTGCCAGCAGTTTAAGGGCTAGCGGAGCTTACGAGCAGTACTTC.

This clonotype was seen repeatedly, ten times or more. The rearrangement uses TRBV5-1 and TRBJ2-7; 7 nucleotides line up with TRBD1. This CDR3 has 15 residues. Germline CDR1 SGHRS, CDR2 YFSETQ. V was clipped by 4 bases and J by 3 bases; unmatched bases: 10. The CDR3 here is CASSPRGTAFYEQYF. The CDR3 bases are TGCGCCAGCAGCCCTCGTGGGACAGCCTTCTACGAGCAGTACTTC. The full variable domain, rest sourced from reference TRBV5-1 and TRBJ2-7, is KAGVTQTPRYLIKTRGQQVTLSCSPISGHRSVSWYQQTPGQGLQFLFEYFSETQRNKGNFPGRFSGRQFSNSRSEMNVSTLELGDSALYLCASSPRGTAFYEQYFGPGTRLTVT.

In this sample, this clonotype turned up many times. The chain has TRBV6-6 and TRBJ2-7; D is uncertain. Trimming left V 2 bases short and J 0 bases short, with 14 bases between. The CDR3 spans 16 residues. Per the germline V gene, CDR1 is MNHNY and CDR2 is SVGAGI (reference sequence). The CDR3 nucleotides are TGTGCCAGCAGTTACACATCACGAGCATTCTCCTACGAGCAGTACTTC. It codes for CASSYTSRAFSYEQYF.

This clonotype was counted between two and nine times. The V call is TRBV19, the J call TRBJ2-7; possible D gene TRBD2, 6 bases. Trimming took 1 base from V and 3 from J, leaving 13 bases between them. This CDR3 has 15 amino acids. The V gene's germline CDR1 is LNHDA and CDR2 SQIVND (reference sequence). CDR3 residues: CASSIVLGGNYEQYF. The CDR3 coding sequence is TGTGCCAGTAGTATAGTTCTGGGGGGAAACTACGAGCAGTACTTC. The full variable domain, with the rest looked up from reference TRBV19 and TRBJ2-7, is DGGITQSPKYLFRKEGQNVTLSCEQNLNHDAMYWYRQDPGQGLRLIYYSQIVNDFQKGDIAEGYSVSREKKESFPLTVTSAQKNPTAFYLCASSIVLGGNYEQYFGPGTRLTVT.

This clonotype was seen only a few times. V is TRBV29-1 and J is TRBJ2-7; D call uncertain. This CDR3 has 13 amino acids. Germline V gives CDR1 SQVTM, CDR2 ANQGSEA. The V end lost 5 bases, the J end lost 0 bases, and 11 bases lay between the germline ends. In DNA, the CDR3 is TGCAGCGTTTTGAACGCTAACTCCTACGAGCAGTACTTC. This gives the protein CSVLNANSYEQYF.

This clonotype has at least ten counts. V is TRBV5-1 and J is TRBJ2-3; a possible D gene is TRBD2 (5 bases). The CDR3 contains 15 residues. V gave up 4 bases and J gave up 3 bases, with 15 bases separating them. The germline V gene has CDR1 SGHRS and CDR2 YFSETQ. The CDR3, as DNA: TGCGCCAGCAGCCTCCTACTAGTGGCGACAGATACGCAGTATTTT. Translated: CASSLLLVATDTQYF.

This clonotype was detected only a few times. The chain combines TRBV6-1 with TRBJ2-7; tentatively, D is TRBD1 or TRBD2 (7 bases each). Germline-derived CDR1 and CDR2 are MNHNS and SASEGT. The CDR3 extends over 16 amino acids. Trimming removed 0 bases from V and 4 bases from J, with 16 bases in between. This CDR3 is CASSEARAGGGYEQYF. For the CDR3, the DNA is TGTGCCAGCAGTGAAGCGCGGGCAGGGGGGGGGTACGAGCAGTACTTC.

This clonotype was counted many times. The chain's CDR3 is CASSRRTGLRQPQHF. Here the CDR3 DNA reads TGTGCCAGCAGCCGTCGCACGGGTTTACGACAGCCCCAGCATTTT. This chain uses TRBV16 with TRBJ1-5; D gene ambiguous. V was clipped by 4 bases and J by 7 bases, with 17 bases between them. The CDR3 loop spans 15 amino acids. CDR1 is KGHSY, CDR2 FQNENV, per germline.

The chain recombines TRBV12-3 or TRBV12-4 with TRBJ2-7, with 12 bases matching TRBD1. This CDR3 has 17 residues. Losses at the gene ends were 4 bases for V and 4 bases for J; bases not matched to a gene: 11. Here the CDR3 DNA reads TGTGCCAGCAGTTCGCCGGGGGCGGGACAGGGGGCATACGAGCAGTACTTC. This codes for CASSSPGAGQGAYEQYF.

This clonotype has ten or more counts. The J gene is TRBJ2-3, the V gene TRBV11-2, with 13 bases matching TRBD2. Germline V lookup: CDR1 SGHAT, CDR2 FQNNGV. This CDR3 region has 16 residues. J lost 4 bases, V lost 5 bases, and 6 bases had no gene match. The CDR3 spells CASSRRGLAGSDTQYF. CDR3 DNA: TGTGCCAGCAGCCGAAGGGGACTAGCGGGGTCAGATACGCAGTATTTT.

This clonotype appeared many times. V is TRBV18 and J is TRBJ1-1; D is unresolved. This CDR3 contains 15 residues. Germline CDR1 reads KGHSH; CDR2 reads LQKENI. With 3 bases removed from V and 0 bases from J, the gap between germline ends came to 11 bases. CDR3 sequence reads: CASSPLVQVNTEAFF. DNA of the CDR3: TGTGCCAGCTCACCCTTGGTGCAGGTGAACACTGAAGCTTTCTTT.

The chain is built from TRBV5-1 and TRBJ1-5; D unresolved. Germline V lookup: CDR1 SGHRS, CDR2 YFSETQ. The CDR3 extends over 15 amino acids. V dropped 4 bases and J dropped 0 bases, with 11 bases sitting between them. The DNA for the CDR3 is TGCGCCAGCAGCCCGGAGCCCTATAGCAATCAGCCCCAGCATTTT. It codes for CASSPEPYSNQPQHF. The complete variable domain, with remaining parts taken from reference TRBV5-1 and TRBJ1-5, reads KAGVTQTPRYLIKTRGQQVTLSCSPISGHRSVSWYQQTPGQGLQFLFEYFSETQRNKGNFPGRFSGRQFSNSRSEMNVSTLELGDSALYLCASSPEPYSNQPQHFGDGTRLSIL.

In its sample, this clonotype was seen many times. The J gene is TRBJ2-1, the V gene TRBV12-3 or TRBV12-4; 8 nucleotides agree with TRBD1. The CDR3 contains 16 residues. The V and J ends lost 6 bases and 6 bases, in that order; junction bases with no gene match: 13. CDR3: CASSHPGGWVSNEQFF. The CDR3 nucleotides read TGTGCCAGCAGCCACCCAGGGGGCTGGGTATCCAATGAGCAGTTCTTC.

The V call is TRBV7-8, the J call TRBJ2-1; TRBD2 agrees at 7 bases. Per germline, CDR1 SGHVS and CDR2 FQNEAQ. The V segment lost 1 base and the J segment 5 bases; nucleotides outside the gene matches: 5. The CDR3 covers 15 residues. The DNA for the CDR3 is TGTGCCAGCAGCTTAGGGCGGGGGTGGGACAATGAGCAGTTCTTC. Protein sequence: CASSLGRGWDNEQFF.

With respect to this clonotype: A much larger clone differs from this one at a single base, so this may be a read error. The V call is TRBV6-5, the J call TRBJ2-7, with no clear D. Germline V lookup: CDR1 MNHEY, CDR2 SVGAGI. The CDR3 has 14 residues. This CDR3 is CASSYADGSYEQHF. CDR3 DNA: TGTGCCAGCAGTTATGCCGACGGATCCTACGAGCAGCACTTC.

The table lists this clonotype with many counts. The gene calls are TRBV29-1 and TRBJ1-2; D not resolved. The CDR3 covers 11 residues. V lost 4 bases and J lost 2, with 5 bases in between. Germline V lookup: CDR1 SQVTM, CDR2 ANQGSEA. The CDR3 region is CSVGQNYGYTF. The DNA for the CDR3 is TGCAGCGTTGGGCAGAACTATGGCTACACCTTC.

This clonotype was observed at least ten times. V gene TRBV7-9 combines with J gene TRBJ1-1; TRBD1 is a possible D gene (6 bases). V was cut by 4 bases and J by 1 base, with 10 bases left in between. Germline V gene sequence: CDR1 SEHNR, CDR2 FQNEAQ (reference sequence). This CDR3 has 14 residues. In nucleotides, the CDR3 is TGTGCCAGCAGCTACCTGGACAGGAACACTGAAGCTTTCTTT. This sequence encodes CASSYLDRNTEAFF. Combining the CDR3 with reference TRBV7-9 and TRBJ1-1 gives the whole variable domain DTGVSQNPRHKITKRGQNVTFRCDPISEHNRLYWYRQTLGQGPEFLTYFQNEAQLEKSRLLSDRFSAERPKGSFSTLEIQRTEQGDSAMYLCASSYLDRNTEAFFGQGTRLTVV.

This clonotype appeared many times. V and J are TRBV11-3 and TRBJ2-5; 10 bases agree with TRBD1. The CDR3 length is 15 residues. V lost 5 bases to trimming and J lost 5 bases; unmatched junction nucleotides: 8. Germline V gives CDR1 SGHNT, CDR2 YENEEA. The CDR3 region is CASSVDRGLGETQYF. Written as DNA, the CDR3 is TGTGCCAGCAGCGTCGACAGGGGGCTAGGGGAGACCCAGTACTTC.

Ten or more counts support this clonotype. CDR3 amino acids: CASSHGSADTQYF. The DNA of the CDR3 is TGTGCCAGCAGCCACGGTTCAGCAGATACGCAGTATTTT. The V call is TRBV3-1, the J call TRBJ2-3; unclear D gene. In germline, CDR1 is LGHDT, CDR2 YNNKEL (reference sequence). The CDR3 is 13 residues long. The V and J ends lost 3 bases and 4 bases respectively, with 8 bases between them.

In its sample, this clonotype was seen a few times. The CDR3 coding sequence is TGTGCCACCAGCTCATACGGAGGTAATCAGCCCCAGCATTTT. Amino acids: CATSSYGGNQPQHF. V gene TRBV15 combines with J gene TRBJ1-5; D not certain. The CDR3 loop spans 14 amino acids. From germline, CDR1 is LNHNV and CDR2 YYDKDF (reference sequence). With 5 bases removed from V and 4 bases from J, the gap between germline ends came to 12 bases.

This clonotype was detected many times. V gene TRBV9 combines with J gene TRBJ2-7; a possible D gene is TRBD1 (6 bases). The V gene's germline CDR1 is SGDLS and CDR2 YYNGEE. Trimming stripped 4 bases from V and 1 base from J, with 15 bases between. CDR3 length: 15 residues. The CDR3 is CASSPHPDSSYEQYF. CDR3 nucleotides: TGTGCCAGCAGCCCACACCCGGACAGTTCCTACGAGCAGTACTTC.

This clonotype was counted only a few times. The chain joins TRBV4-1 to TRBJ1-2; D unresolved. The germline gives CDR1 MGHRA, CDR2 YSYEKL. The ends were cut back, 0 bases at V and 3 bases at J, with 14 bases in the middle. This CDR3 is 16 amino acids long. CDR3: CASSQDGSSPYYGYTF. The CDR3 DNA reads TGCGCCAGCAGCCAAGACGGATCCAGTCCCTACTATGGCTACACCTTC.

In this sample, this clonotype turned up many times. The DNA for the CDR3 is TGTGCCAGCAGCGTGTCCGCTAGCACAGATACGCAGTATTTT. Translated, it gives CASSVSASTDTQYF. The genes are TRBV7-9 and TRBJ2-3; D is unclear. Per the germline V gene, CDR1 is SEHNR and CDR2 is FQNEAQ (reference sequence). The length of the CDR3 is 14 residues. With 5 bases removed from V and 0 bases from J, the gap between germline ends came to 9 bases.

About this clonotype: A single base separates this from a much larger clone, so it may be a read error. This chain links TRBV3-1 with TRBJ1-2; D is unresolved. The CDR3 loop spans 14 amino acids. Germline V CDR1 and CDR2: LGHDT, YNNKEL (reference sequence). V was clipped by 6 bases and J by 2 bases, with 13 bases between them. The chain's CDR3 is CASSSTRVNYGYTF. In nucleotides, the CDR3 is TGTGCCAGCAGTTCTACAAGGGTCAACTATGGCTACACCTTC.

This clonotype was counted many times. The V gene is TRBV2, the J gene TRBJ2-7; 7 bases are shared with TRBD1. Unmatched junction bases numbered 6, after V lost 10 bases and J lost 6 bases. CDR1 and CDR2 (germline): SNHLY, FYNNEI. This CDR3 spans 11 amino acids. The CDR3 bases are TGTGCCATCCATGGACAGGCCGAGCAGTACTTC. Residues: CAIHGQAEQYF. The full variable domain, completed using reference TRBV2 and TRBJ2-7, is EPEVTQTPSHQVTQMGQEVILRCVPISNHLYFYWYRQILGQKVEFLVSFYNNEISEKSEIFDDQFSVERPDGSNFTLKIRSTKLEDSAMYFCAIHGQAEQYFGPGTRLTVT.

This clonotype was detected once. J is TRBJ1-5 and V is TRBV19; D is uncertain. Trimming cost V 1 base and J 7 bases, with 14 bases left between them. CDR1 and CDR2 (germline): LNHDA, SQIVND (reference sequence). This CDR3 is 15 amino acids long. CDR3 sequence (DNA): TGTGCCAGTAGTATAGTGGCAGCTGGTGGGCAGCCCCAGCATTTT. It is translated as CASSIVAAGGQPQHF.

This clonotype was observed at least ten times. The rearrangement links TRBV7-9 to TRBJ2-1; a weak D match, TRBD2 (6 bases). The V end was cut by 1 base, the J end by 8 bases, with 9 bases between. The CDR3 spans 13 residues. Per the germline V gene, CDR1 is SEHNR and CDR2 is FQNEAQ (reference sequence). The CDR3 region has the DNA TGTGCCAGCAGCTTAGGTACTAGCCATGAGCAGTTCTTC. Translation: CASSLGTSHEQFF.

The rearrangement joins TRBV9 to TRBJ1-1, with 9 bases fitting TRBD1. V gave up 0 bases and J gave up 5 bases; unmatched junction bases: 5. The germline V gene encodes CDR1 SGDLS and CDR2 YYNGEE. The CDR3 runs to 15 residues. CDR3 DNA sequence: TGTGCCAGCAGCGTAGGGGGACAGGGATGGACTGAAGCTTTCTTT. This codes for CASSVGGQGWTEAFF.

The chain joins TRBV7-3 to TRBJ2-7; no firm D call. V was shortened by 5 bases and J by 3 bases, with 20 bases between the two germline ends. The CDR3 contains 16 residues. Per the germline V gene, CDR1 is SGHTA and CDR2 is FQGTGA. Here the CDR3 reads CASSLTSRSERYEQYF. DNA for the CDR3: TGTGCCAGCAGCCTTACGTCCCGGTCAGAACGCTACGAGCAGTACTTC.

CDR3 DNA: TGTGCCAGCAGCTTCGACAGGGCAGACAATGAGCAGTTCTTC. Translating it yields CASSFDRADNEQFF. The chain uses TRBV7-6 and TRBJ2-1, with 7 bases matching TRBD1. V was clipped by 3 bases and J by 5 bases; unmatched bases: 4. Germline CDR1 SGHVS, CDR2 FNYEAQ. There are 14 residues in the CDR3.